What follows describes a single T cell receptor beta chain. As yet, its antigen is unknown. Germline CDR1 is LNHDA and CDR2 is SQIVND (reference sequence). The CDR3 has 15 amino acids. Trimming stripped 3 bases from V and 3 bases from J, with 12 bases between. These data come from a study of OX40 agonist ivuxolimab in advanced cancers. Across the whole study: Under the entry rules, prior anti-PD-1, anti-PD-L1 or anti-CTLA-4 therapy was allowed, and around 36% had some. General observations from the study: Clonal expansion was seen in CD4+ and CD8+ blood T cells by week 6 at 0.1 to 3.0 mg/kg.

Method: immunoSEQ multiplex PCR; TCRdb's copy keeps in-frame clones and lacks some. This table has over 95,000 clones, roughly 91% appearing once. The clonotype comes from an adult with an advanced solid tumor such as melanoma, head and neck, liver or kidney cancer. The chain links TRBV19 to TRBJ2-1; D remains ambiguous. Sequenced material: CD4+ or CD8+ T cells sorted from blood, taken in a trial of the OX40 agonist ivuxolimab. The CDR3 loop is CASSIVGQNYNEQFF. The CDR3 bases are TGTGCCAGTAGTATCGTGGGCCAAAACTACAATGAGCAGTTCTTC.